The 3 T cell receptor beta chains presented below share a single source sample, sequenced in a study of cytomegalovirus exposure and HLA in healthy donors. Researchers ran the PCR with 60 Vbeta and 13 Jbeta primers. The data were produced by immunoSEQ multiplex PCR, yet TCRdb's version contains in-frame clones alone and is incomplete. The table includes a few hundred thousand clones, over 70% detected once. Sequenced material: PBMCs. The receptors originated from a girl aged 2 to 9 in good health and CMV-seronegative.

This rearrangement joins TRBV7-3 to TRBJ2-5, with D tentatively TRBD2 (6 bases). Per germline, CDR1 SGHTA and CDR2 FQGTGA. The CDR3 covers 19 residues. V was shortened by 3 bases and J by 4 bases, with 27 bases between the two germline ends. The CDR3 coding sequence is TGTGCCAGCAGCTTTCACCCCCTGGACTACGGGCCTCGGGGAGAGACCCAGTACTTC. This sequence encodes CASSFHPLDYGPRGETQYF. Drawing the rest from reference TRBV7-3 and TRBJ2-5, the complete variable domain is GAGVSQTPSNKVTEKGKYVELRCDPISGHTALYWYRQSLGQGPEFLIYFQGTGAADDSGLPNDRFFAVRPEGSVSTLKIQRTERGDSAVYLCASSFHPLDYGPRGETQYFGPGTRLLVL.

This chain links TRBV27 with TRBJ2-7; 11 positions agree with TRBD2. CDR1 is MNHEY, CDR2 SMNVEV, per germline (reference sequence). The V gene end was trimmed by 3 bases and the J gene end by 12 bases; junction bases not matched to a gene: 7. The CDR3 covers 13 residues. The DNA for the CDR3 is TGTGCCAGCAGTTTCGGGACTAGCGGTAAGGCGTACTTC. It encodes CASSFGTSGKAYF.

This chain joins TRBV11-2 and TRBJ1-1; no clear D gene. V lost 0 bases, J lost 4 bases, and 18 bases lay in between. CDR3 length: 17 amino acids. CDR1 is SGHAT, CDR2 FQNNGV, per germline. CDR3 amino acids: CASSLDSQLGVSTEAFF. In DNA form, the CDR3 reads TGTGCCAGCAGCTTAGATTCGCAGTTGGGAGTCAGCACTGAAGCTTTCTTT.